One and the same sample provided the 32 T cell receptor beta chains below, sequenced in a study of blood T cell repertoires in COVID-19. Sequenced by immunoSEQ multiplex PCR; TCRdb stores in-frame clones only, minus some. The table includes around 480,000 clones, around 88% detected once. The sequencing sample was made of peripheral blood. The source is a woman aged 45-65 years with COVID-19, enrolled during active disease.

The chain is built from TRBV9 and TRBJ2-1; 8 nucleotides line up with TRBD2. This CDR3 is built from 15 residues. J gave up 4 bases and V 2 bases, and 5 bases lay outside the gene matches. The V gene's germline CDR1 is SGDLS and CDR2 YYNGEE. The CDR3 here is CASSVEREKYNEQFF. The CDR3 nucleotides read TGTGCCAGCAGCGTCGAGCGGGAGAAGTACAATGAGCAGTTCTTC.

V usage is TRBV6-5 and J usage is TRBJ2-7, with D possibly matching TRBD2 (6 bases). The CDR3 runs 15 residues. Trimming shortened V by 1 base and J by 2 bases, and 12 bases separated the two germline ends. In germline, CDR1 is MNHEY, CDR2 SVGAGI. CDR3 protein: CASSYYQGGTYEQYF. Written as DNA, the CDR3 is TGTGCCAGCAGTTACTACCAGGGAGGAACCTACGAGCAGTACTTC.

The DNA of the CDR3 is TGTGCCAGCAGCGAACAGTGGACCGGGGAGCTGTTTTTT. Translated: CASSEQWTGELFF. V usage is TRBV14 and J usage is TRBJ2-2, with D hard to call. The CDR3 spans 13 residues. Trimming pared 5 bases from V and 5 bases from J, leaving 9 bases between. Germline loops: CDR1 SGHDN, CDR2 FVKESK.

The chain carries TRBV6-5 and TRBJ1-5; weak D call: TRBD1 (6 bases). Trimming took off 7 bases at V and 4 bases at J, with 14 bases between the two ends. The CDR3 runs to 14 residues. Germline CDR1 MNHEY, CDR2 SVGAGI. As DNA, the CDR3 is TGTGCCAGCACCCTGGGACAAGCGAATCAGCCCCAGCATTTT. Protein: CASTLGQANQPQHF.

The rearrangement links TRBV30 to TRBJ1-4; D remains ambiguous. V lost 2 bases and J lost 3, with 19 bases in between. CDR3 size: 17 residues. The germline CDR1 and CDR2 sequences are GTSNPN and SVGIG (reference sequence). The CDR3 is CAWSWVKGGRSNEKLFF. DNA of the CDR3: TGTGCCTGGAGTTGGGTTAAGGGAGGCAGGTCTAATGAAAAACTGTTTTTT.

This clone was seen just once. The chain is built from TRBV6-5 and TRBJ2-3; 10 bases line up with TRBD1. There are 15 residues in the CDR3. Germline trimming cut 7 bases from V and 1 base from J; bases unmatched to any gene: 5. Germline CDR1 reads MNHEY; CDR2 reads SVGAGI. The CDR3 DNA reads TGTGCCAGCACCCTCGGGACAGGGGGCACAGATACGCAGTATTTT. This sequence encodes CASTLGTGGTDTQYF.

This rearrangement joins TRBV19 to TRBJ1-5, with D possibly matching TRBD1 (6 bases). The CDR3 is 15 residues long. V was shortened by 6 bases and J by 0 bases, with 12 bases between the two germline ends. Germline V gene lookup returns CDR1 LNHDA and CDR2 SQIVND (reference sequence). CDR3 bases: TGTGCCAGTAGCCCGGACAGCTATAGCAATCAGCCCCAGCATTTT. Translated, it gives CASSPDSYSNQPQHF.

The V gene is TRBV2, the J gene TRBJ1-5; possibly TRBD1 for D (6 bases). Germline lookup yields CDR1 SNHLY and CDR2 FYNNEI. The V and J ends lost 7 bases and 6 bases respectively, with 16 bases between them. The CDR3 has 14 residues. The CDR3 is CASMKTGSTQPQHF. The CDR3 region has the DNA TGTGCCAGCATGAAGACAGGTTCAACTCAGCCCCAGCATTTT.

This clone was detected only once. This chain's CDR3 is CASSVTGTGKGTEAFF. CDR3 coding DNA: TGTGCCAGTAGTGTTACCGGGACAGGGAAAGGGACTGAAGCTTTCTTT. The rearrangement links TRBV19 to TRBJ1-1, with TRBD1 matching 9 bases. Trimming removed 5 bases from V and 5 bases from J; junction bases left unmatched: 12. Germline V gene data show CDR1 as LNHDA and CDR2 as SQIVND (reference sequence). The CDR3 contains 16 residues.

CDR3: CASSWILGTIAINEQFF. Written as DNA, the CDR3 is TGTGCCAGCAGCTGGATCCTTGGGACTATAGCAATCAATGAGCAGTTCTTC. The V call is TRBV11-2, the J call TRBJ2-1, with 7 bases matching TRBD2. The CDR3 totals 17 residues. V was pared by 4 bases and J by 6 bases, with 15 bases of the junction left unmatched. CDR1 SGHAT and CDR2 FQNNGV come from the germline V gene.

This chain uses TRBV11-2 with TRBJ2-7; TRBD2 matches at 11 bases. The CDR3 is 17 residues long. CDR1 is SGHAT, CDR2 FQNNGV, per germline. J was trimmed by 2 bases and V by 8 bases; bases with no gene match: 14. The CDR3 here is CASHPGPLAGGPYEQYF. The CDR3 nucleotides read TGTGCCAGCCACCCGGGCCCTCTAGCGGGGGGCCCCTACGAGCAGTACTTC.

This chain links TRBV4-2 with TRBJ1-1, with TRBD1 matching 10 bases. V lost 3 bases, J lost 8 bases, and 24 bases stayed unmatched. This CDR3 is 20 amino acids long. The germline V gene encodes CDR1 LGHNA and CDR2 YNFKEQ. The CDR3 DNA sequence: TGTGCCAGCAGCCAGCGATTTACGCCGACTACCGGGACAGGGGAGAAGGAAGCTTTCTTT. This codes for CASSQRFTPTTGTGEKEAFF.

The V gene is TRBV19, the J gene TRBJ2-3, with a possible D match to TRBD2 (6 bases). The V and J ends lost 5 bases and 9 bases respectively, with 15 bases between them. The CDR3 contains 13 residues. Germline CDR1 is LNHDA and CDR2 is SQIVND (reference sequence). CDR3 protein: CASSATAGLTQYF. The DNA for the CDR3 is TGTGCCAGTAGTGCCACCGCGGGACTCACGCAGTATTTT.

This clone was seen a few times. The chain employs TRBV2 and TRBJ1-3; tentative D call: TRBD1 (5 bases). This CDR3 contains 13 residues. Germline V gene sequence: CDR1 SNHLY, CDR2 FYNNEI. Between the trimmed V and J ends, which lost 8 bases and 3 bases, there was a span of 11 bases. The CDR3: CASGRGSGNTIYF. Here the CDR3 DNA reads TGTGCCAGCGGGAGGGGAAGTGGAAACACCATATATTTT.

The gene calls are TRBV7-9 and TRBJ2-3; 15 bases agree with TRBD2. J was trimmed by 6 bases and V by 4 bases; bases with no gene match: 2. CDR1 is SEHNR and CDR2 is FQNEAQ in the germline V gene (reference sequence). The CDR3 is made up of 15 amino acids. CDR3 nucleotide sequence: TGTGCCAGCAGCTCCGGGACTAGCGGGGGGGATACGCAGTATTTT. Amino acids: CASSSGTSGGDTQYF.

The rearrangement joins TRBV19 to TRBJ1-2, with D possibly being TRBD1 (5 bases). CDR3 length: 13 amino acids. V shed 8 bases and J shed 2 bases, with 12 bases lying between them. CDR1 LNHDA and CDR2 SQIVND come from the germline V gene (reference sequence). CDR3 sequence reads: CASGHGVNYGYTF. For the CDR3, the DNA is TGTGCCAGTGGACATGGGGTGAACTATGGCTACACCTTC.

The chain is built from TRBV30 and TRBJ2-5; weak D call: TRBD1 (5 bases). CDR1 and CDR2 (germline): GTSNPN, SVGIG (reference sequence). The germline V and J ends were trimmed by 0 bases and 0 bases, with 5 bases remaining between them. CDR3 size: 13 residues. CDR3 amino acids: CAWSVQDQETQYF. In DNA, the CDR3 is TGTGCCTGGAGTGTACAGGACCAAGAGACCCAGTACTTC.

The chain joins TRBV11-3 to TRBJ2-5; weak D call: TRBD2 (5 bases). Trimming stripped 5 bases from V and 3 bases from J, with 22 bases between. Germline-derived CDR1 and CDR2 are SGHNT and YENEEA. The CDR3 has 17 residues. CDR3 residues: CASSRSKMGATEETQYF. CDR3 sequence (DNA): TGTGCCAGCAGCCGCAGTAAGATGGGAGCCACTGAAGAGACCCAGTACTTC. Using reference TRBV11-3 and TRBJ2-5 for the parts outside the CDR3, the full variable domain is EAGVVQSPRYKIIEKKQPVAFWCNPISGHNTLYWYLQNLGQGPELLIRYENEEAVDDSQLPKDRFSAERLKGVDSTLKIQPAELGDSAVYLCASSRSKMGATEETQYFGPGTRLLVL.

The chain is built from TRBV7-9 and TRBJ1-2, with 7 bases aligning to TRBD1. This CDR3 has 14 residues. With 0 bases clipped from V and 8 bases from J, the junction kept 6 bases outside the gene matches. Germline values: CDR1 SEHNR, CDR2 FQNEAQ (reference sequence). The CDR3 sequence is CASSLADRVDGYTF. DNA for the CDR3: TGTGCCAGCAGCTTAGCCGACAGGGTAGACGGCTACACCTTC. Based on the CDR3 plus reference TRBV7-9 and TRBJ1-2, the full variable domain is DTGVSQNPRHKITKRGQNVTFRCDPISEHNRLYWYRQTLGQGPEFLTYFQNEAQLEKSRLLSDRFSAERPKGSFSTLEIQRTEQGDSAMYLCASSLADRVDGYTFGSGTRLTVV.

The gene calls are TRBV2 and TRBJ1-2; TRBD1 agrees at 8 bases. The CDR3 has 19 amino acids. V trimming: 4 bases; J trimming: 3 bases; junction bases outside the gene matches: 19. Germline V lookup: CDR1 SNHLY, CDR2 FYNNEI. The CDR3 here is CASSVPRGRPVAGDYGYTF. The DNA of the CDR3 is TGTGCCAGCAGTGTCCCCAGGGGGCGCCCCGTAGCGGGAGACTATGGCTACACCTTC.

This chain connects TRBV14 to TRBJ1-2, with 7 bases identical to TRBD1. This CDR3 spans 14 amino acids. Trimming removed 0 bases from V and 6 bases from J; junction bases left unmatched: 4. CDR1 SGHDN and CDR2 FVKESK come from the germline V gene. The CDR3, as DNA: TGTGCCAGCAGCCAAGATGACAGGGCGAATGGCTACACCTTC. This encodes CASSQDDRANGYTF.

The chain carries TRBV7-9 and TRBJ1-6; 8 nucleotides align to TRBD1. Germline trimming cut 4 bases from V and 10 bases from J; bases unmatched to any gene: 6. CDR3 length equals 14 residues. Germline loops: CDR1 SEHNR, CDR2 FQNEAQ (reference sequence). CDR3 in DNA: TGTGCCAGCAGCTCCGGACAGGGTTACTCACCCCTCCACTTT. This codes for CASSSGQGYSPLHF.

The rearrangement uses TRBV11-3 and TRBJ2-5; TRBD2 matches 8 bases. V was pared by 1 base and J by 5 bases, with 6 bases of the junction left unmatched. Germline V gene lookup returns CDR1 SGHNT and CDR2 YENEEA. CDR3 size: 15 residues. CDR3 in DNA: TGTGCCAGCAGCTTAGCGGGGGGGTCGAGTGAGACCCAGTACTTC. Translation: CASSLAGGSSETQYF.

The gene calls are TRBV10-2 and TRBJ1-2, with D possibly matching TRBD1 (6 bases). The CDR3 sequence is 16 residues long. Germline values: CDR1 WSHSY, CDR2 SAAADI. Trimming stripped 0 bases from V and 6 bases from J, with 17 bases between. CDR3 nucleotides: TGCGCCAGCAGTGAGTCGGTCTTGGGGGCGTATCATGGCTACACCTTC. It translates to CASSESVLGAYHGYTF.

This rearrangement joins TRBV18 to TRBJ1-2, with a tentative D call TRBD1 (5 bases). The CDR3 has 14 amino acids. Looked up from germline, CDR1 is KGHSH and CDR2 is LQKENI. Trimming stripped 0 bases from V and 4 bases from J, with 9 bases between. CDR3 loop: CASSPPDNSYGYTF. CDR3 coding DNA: TGTGCCAGCTCACCACCGGACAATAGCTATGGCTACACCTTC.

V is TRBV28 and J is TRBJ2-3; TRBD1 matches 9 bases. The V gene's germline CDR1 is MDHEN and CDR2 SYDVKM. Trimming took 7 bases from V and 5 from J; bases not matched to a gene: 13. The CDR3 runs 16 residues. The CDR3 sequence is CASTLQGAAVKDTQYF. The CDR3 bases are TGTGCCAGCACCTTACAGGGGGCGGCAGTAAAAGATACGCAGTATTTT. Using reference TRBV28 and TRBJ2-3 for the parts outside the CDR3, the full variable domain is DVKVTQSSRYLVKRTGEKVFLECVQDMDHENMFWYRQDPGLGLRLIYFSYDVKMKEKGDIPEGYSVSREKKERFSLILESASTNQTSMYLCASTLQGAAVKDTQYFGPGTRLTVL.

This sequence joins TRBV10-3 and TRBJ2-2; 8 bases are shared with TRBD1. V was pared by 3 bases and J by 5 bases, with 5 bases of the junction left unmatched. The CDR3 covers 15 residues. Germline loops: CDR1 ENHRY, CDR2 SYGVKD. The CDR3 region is CAISDAGGRTGELFF. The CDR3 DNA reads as TGTGCCATCAGTGACGCAGGGGGCAGGACCGGGGAGCTGTTTTTT.

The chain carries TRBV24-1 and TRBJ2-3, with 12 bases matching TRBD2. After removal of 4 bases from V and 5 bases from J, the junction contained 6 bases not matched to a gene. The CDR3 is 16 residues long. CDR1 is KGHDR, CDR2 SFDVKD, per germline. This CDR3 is CATSDPSGGAKDTQYF. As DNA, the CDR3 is TGTGCCACCAGTGACCCTAGCGGGGGGGCAAAAGATACGCAGTATTTT.

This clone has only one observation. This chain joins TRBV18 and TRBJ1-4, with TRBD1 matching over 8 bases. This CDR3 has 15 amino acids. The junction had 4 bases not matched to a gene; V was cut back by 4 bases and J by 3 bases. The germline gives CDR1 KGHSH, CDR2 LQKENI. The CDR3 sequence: CASSRDRGANEKLFF. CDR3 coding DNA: TGTGCCAGCTCACGAGACAGGGGAGCTAATGAAAAACTGTTTTTT.

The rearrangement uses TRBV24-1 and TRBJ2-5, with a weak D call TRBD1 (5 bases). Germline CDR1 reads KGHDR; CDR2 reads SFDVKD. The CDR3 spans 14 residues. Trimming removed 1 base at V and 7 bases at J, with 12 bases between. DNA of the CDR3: TGTGCCACCAGTGATTTTAACAGGCCGGGGACCCAGTACTTC. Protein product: CATSDFNRPGTQYF.

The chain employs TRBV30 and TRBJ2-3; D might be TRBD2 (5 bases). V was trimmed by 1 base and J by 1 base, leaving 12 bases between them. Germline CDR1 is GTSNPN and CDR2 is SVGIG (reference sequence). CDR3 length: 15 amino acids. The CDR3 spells CAWSAGETGTDTQYF. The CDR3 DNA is TGTGCCTGGAGTGCCGGGGAAACCGGCACAGATACGCAGTATTTT.

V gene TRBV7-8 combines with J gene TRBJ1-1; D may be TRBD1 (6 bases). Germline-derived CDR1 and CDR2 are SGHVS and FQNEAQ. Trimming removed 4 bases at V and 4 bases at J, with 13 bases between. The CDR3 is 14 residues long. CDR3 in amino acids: CASSYGGESTEAFF. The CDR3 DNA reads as TGTGCCAGCAGCTATGGGGGCGAGAGCACTGAAGCTTTCTTT.